This T cell receptor beta chain was obtained from a study of T cells in narcolepsy. Study-level results: Blood of same and different patients, but not healthy controls, reportedly held recurring autoreactive clonotypes. Same-patient CSF and blood CD4+ T cell clonotypes included HCRT-specific and TRIB2-specific autoreactive ones.

Sequenced by immunoSEQ multiplex PCR; TCRdb stores in-frame clones only, minus some. Here the sample spans tens of thousands of clones, under 95% being singletons. CDR3 length: 14 amino acids. Germline V gene lookup returns CDR1 MNHNY and CDR2 SVGAGI (reference sequence). Only a few counts were recorded for this clone. Its specificity is unknown. One end of the junction varies from germline; a read error may be responsible. Sequencing was done on a sample of CD45RA- memory CD4+ T cells from PBMCs. This TCR was recovered from a human donor with narcolepsy. This rearrangement joins TRBV6-6 to TRBJ2-1; 10 positions agree with TRBD2. In nucleotides, the CDR3 is TGTGCCAGCAGTCAGACTAGCGGGTTTGGGAATCCGGTCTTC. It translates to CASSQTSGFGNPVF.